Listed here are 30 T cell receptor beta chains from one sample, sequenced in a study of blood T cells in healthy people across ages. Next came a second PCR, run for about 6 to 11 cycles, which used a sample-barcoded 5' primer along with a J-beta primer mix. TCRdb re-called the 5' RACE reads through MiXCR, storing one row per CDR3 protein. This table holds 630,000 or so distinct CDR3 sequences, 25% to 30% found once. Sequencing was carried out using blood. The receptors were sampled from a woman older than 75 in good health.

For this clonotype: A much larger clone sits a single nucleotide away, making a read error possible. The rearrangement uses TRBV7-2 and TRBJ1-5; D remains ambiguous. The CDR3 sequence is 14 residues long. Germline V gene data show CDR1 as SGHTA and CDR2 as FQGNSA. CDR3 coding DNA: TGTGCCAGCAGCCCCGACGGGTTCAATCAGCCCCGGCATTTT. This gives the protein CASSPDGFNQPRHF.

The chain carries TRBV7-9 and TRBJ2-3, with TRBD2 identical over 10 bases. The junction had 8 bases not matched to a gene; V was cut back by 2 bases and J by 0 bases. Germline V gene data show CDR1 as SEHNR and CDR2 as FQNEAQ (reference sequence). The CDR3 spans 18 residues. The CDR3 sequence: CASSLPGLANPSTDTQYF. As DNA, the CDR3 is TGTGCCAGCAGCTTACCGGGACTAGCGAACCCTAGCACAGATACGCAGTATTTT.

This clonotype has a handful of counts. The chain couples TRBV30 to TRBJ1-5; 7 nucleotides match TRBD1. J gave up 4 bases and V 1 base, and 7 bases lay outside the gene matches. Looked up from germline, CDR1 is GTSNPN and CDR2 is SVGIG (reference sequence). This CDR3 is 15 amino acids long. The CDR3 spells CAWSAEDRLNQPQHF. The CDR3 coding sequence is TGTGCCTGGAGTGCCGAGGACAGGTTAAATCAGCCCCAGCATTTT.

This clonotype was observed a handful of times. The rearrangement uses TRBV27 and TRBJ1-2; possibly TRBD1 for D (5 bases). Germline V gene data show CDR1 as MNHEY and CDR2 as SMNVEV (reference sequence). V lost 6 bases to trimming and J lost 4 bases, with 12 bases between them. The CDR3 runs to 13 residues. CDR3 in amino acids: CASRDSGAYGYTF. In DNA form, the CDR3 reads TGTGCCAGCAGAGACAGCGGAGCCTATGGCTACACCTTC.

About this clonotype itself: A much larger clone is a single base away; this may be a read error. The V call is TRBV20-1, the J call TRBJ2-1; 7 nucleotides align to TRBD1. This CDR3 is built from 14 residues. The V gene's germline CDR1 is DFQATT and CDR2 SNEGSKA (reference sequence). Trimming removed 0 bases from V and 8 bases from J; junction bases left unmatched: 7. The CDR3 region has the DNA TGCAGTGCTAGAGAAAACAGGGGATCCGATGAGCAGTTCTTC. Translated: CSARENRGSDEQFF.

The rearrangement joins TRBV2 to TRBJ2-5; TRBD2 agrees at 7 bases. With V trimmed by 2 bases and J by 1 base, 7 bases remained unmatched. Germline loops: CDR1 SNHLY, CDR2 FYNNEI. The CDR3 sequence is 16 residues long. The DNA of the CDR3 is TGTGCCAGCAGTGAAAGGGGAAGCGGGGTCCAAGAGACCCAGTACTTC. This encodes CASSERGSGVQETQYF.

This clonotype showed up many times. The chain links TRBV7-2 to TRBJ1-5; the D gene is possibly TRBD1 (6 bases). The germline CDR1 and CDR2 sequences are SGHTA and FQGNSA. V was cut by 1 base and J by 0 bases, with 13 bases left in between. The CDR3 is made up of 17 amino acids. The CDR3 DNA reads as TGTGCCAGCAGCTTAGTGGCTCAGGGGTATAGCAATCAGCCCCAGCATTTT. The encoded protein is CASSLVAQGYSNQPQHF.

V gene TRBV6-5 combines with J gene TRBJ2-1, with 10 positions matching TRBD1. The germline CDR1 and CDR2 sequences are MNHEY and SVGAGI. After removal of 6 bases from V and 7 bases from J, the junction contained 9 bases not matched to a gene. CDR3 length: 15 amino acids. CDR3 nucleotides: TGTGCCAGCAGAAAAGGGAGACAGGGGGCAAATGAGCAGTTCTTC. Protein: CASRKGRQGANEQFF.

The table lists this clonotype with a few counts. This chain uses TRBV10-3 with TRBJ2-7, with 9 bases lining up with TRBD1. CDR3 length equals 13 residues. With 6 bases clipped from V and 4 bases from J, the junction kept 4 bases outside the gene matches. Germline V lookup: CDR1 ENHRY, CDR2 SYGVKD. CDR3 coding DNA: TGTGCCATCAGCATCGGGACAGGGTACGAGCAGTACTTC. This sequence encodes CAISIGTGYEQYF.

This clonotype was seen many times. This chain links TRBV7-9 with TRBJ2-6; D call uncertain. The CDR3 consists of 17 residues. V gave up 3 bases and J gave up 4 bases, with 16 bases separating them. Germline V gene data show CDR1 as SEHNR and CDR2 as FQNEAQ (reference sequence). The CDR3 nucleotides are TGTGCCAGCAGCTTCTTTTCCCTCTCGTCCGGGGCCAACGTCCTGACTTTC. It encodes CASSFFSLSSGANVLTF.

This clonotype was found many times. V gene TRBV12-3 or TRBV12-4 combines with J gene TRBJ1-5; 8 bases fit TRBD1. The V segment lost 6 bases and the J segment 2 bases; nucleotides outside the gene matches: 0. This CDR3 contains 13 residues. CDR3 coding DNA: TGTGCCAGCAGGACAGGGGGCAATCAGCCCCAGCATTTT. It codes for CASRTGGNQPQHF.

As for this clonotype: A read error may be the cause here, since a much bigger clone is one base away. The gene calls are TRBV20-1 and TRBJ2-5; 7 bases fit TRBD2. Matching the DNA end better, TRBJ2-7 makes the J call doubtful. Germline loops: CDR1 DFQATT, CDR2 SNEGSKA (reference sequence). The CDR3 sequence is 14 residues long. CDR3 protein: CSAGSASGRYEQYF. The CDR3 region has the DNA TGCAGTGCTGGTTCGGCTAGCGGACGTTACGAGCAGTACTTC.

The sample holds many counts of this clonotype. The chain carries TRBV12-3 or TRBV12-4 and TRBJ1-2; D is undetermined. The CDR3 loop spans 13 amino acids. V dropped 7 bases and J dropped 0 bases, with 9 bases sitting between them. CDR3 protein: CASTGGANYGYTF. CDR3 nucleotides: TGTGCCAGCACCGGTGGGGCTAACTATGGCTACACCTTC.

This clonotype was recorded at least ten times. The chain couples TRBV5-6 to TRBJ2-3, with D possibly TRBD2 on 7 matching bases. This CDR3 is 16 amino acids long. Germline V gives CDR1 SGHDT, CDR2 YYEEEE. Trimming stripped 0 bases from V and 2 bases from J, with 13 bases between. CDR3 in DNA: TGTGCCAGCAGCTTGGAACGCGGGGGCGCCACAGATACGCAGTATTTT. Protein sequence: CASSLERGGATDTQYF.

This clonotype came up many times. In nucleotides, the CDR3 is TGCGCCAGCAGCCCTTCGGAGGGTTACGGTGAGCAGTTCTTC. This codes for CASSPSEGYGEQFF. The chain joins TRBV5-1 to TRBJ2-1, with D maybe TRBD2 (6 bases). There are 14 residues in the CDR3. Germline loops: CDR1 SGHRS, CDR2 YFSETQ. V lost 4 bases, J lost 9 bases, and 17 bases lay in between.

This clonotype was seen only a few times. V and J are TRBV25-1 and TRBJ2-7; D gene unclear. In germline, CDR1 is MGHDK, CDR2 SYGVNS. This CDR3 has 15 residues. Trimming removed 1 base at V and 5 bases at J, with 15 bases between. CDR3 loop: CASSESTNKDNEQYF. CDR3 in DNA: TGTGCCAGCAGTGAATCCACAAATAAGGATAACGAGCAGTACTTC.

The V gene is TRBV6-4, the J gene TRBJ2-5, with TRBD2 matching 8 bases. This CDR3 region has 15 residues. Germline V gives CDR1 MRHNA, CDR2 SNTAGT. Germline trimming cut 5 bases from V and 1 base from J; bases unmatched to any gene: 6. CDR3 residues: CASSPSLAGQETQYF. In nucleotides, the CDR3 is TGTGCCAGCAGTCCCAGCCTAGCGGGCCAAGAGACCCAGTACTTC.

This clonotype was observed many times. The chain is built from TRBV20-1 and TRBJ2-1, with no clear D. CDR3 length: 11 residues. The V gene's germline CDR1 is DFQATT and CDR2 SNEGSKA (reference sequence). Trimming took off 5 bases at V and 4 bases at J, with 6 bases between the two ends. The CDR3 region has the DNA TGCAGTGCTGACCTATACAATGAGCAGTTCTTC. Its protein is CSADLYNEQFF.

The gene calls are TRBV9 and TRBJ2-3; 15 bases align to TRBD2. The CDR3 loop spans 17 amino acids. Germline V gives CDR1 SGDLS, CDR2 YYNGEE. Trimming at V came to 0 bases and at J to 5 bases, leaving 4 bases not matched to a gene. The CDR3 reads CASSVGGLAGGRDTQYF. The CDR3 DNA is TGTGCCAGCAGCGTAGGGGGACTAGCGGGGGGCAGAGATACGCAGTATTTT.

This sequence joins TRBV24-1 and TRBJ2-1, with D possibly matching TRBD2 (5 bases). Deletions cut 4 bases from V and 0 bases from J, with 12 bases between. The CDR3 runs 16 residues. Germline CDR1 reads KGHDR; CDR2 reads SFDVKD. Written as DNA, the CDR3 is TGTGCCACCAGTGAAAACAGCGGATTCTCCTACAATGAGCAGTTCTTC. Its protein product is CATSENSGFSYNEQFF.

This clonotype was counted ten times or more. The CDR3 DNA reads as TGCAGTGCTAGAGTCCCTAGCGGGGGGGATGAGCAGTACTTC. Its protein is CSARVPSGGDEQYF. The genes are TRBV20-1 and TRBJ2-7; 12 nucleotides agree with TRBD2. Germline assignment: CDR1 DFQATT and CDR2 SNEGSKA (reference sequence). This CDR3 is built from 14 residues. V lost 1 base and J lost 7; bases outside the gene matches: 5.

In its sample, this clonotype was seen many times. J is TRBJ2-1 and V is TRBV12-3 or TRBV12-4, with D possibly matching TRBD1 (5 bases). Trimming removed 6 bases from V and 6 bases from J, with 18 bases in between. This CDR3 has 15 residues. The CDR3 here is CASSTQAWGLNEQFF. CDR3 nucleotides: TGTGCCAGCAGCACTCAGGCGTGGGGCCTCAATGAGCAGTTCTTC.

This clonotype was found many times. CDR3 coding DNA: TGTGCCAGCAGCCCCGGGGCAGGGGGAGACTATGGCTACACCTTC. This encodes CASSPGAGGDYGYTF. The chain joins TRBV7-2 to TRBJ1-2, with 7 bases aligning to TRBD1. The V gene's germline CDR1 is SGHTA and CDR2 FQGNSA. With 5 bases clipped from V and 3 bases from J, the junction kept 9 bases outside the gene matches. This CDR3 region has 15 residues.

V and J are TRBV5-1 and TRBJ1-2; 8 bases fit TRBD1. CDR3 length equals 16 residues. Germline trimming cut 4 bases from V and 2 bases from J; bases unmatched to any gene: 10. Per the germline V gene, CDR1 is SGHRS and CDR2 is YFSETQ. The CDR3 DNA reads as TGCGCCAGCAGCCCGGGCCCACAGGGGGGGAACTATGGCTACACCTTC. Translation gives CASSPGPQGGNYGYTF.

V usage is TRBV11-1 and J usage is TRBJ1-5; D remains unclear. CDR3 length equals 11 residues. Per germline, CDR1 SGHAT and CDR2 FQDESV (reference sequence). In nucleotides, the CDR3 is TGTACGGCGATGGGCAATCAGCCCCAGCATTTT. It is translated as CTAMGNQPQHF.

This clonotype was counted at least ten times. The chain is built from TRBV10-3 and TRBJ1-5; no clear D. CDR1 is ENHRY, CDR2 SYGVKD, per germline. CDR3 length: 15 residues. V dropped 2 bases and J dropped 0 bases, with 8 bases sitting between them. DNA of the CDR3: TGTGCCATCAGTGAGAGCAGGCCTAGCAATCAGCCCCAGCATTTT. The encoded protein is CAISESRPSNQPQHF.

The J gene is TRBJ2-2, the V gene TRBV30; D is unresolved. The ends were cut back, 3 bases at V and 4 bases at J, with 9 bases in the middle. CDR1 GTSNPN and CDR2 SVGIG come from the germline V gene (reference sequence). This CDR3 is built from 13 residues. The CDR3 reads CAWRGSGTGELFF. CDR3 bases: TGTGCCTGGAGAGGGTCGGGCACCGGGGAGCTGTTTTTT.

This clonotype was picked up many times. The J gene is TRBJ1-2, the V gene TRBV6-2 or TRBV6-3; a possible D gene is TRBD1 (5 bases). CDR1 MNHEY and CDR2 SVGEGT come from the germline V gene. This CDR3 has 14 amino acids. Trimming removed 7 bases at V and 1 base at J, with 13 bases between. The CDR3 region is CASTLAGGNYGYTF. The CDR3 nucleotides are TGTGCCAGCACCCTCGCCGGGGGTAACTATGGCTACACCTTC.

The rearrangement joins TRBV7-9 to TRBJ1-5; the D is unclear. Germline CDR1 and CDR2: SEHNR and FQNEAQ (reference sequence). The CDR3 consists of 14 residues. With 2 bases removed from V and 2 bases from J, the gap between germline ends came to 7 bases. The chain's CDR3 is CASSLLDGNQPQHF. The CDR3 region has the DNA TGTGCCAGCAGCTTACTGGATGGCAATCAGCCCCAGCATTTT.

This clonotype was counted ten times or more. This chain uses TRBV5-1 with TRBJ1-6; no definite D call. There are 13 residues in the CDR3. Trimming removed 4 bases from V and 6 bases from J, with 8 bases in between. From germline, CDR1 is SGHRS and CDR2 YFSETQ. The CDR3 reads CASSRDSNSPLHF. The CDR3, as DNA: TGCGCCAGCAGCCGAGACTCTAATTCACCCCTCCACTTT.